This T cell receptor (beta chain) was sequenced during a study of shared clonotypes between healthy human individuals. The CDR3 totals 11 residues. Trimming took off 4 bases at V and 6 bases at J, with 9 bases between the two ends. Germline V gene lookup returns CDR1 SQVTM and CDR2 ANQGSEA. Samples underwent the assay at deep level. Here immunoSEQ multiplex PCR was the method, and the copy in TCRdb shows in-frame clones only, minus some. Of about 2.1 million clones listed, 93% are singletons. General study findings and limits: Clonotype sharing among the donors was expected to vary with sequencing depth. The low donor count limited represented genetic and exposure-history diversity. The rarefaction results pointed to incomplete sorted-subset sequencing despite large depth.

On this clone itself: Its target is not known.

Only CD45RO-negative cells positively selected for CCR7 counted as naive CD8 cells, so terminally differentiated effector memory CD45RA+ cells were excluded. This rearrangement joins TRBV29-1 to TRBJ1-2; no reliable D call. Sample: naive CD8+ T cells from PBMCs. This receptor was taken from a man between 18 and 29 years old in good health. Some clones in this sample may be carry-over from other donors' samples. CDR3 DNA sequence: TGCAGCGTTGCCCCACTTGATGGCTACACCTTC. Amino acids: CSVAPLDGYTF.